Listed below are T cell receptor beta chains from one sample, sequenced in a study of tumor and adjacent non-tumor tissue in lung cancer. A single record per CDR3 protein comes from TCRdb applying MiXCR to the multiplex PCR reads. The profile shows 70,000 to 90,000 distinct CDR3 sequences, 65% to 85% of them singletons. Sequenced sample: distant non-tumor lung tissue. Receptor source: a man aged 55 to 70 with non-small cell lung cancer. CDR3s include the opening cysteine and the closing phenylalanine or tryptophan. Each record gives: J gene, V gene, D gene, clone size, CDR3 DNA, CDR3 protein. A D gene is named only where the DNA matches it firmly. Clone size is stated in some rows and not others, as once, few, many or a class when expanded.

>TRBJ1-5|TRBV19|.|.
TGTGCCAGTAGTGGGCAGGGCCTAACTGAAGGCGATCAGCCCCAGCATTTT
CASSGQGLTEGDQPQHF
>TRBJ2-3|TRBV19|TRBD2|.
TGTGCCAGTAGTCTAGGACTAGCGGATACGCAGTATTTT
CASSLGLADTQYF
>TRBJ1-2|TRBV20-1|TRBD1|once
TGCAGTGCTAGGCCAGGGGGCGACTGTGGCTACACCTTC
CSARPGGDCGYTF
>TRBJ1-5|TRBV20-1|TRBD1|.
TGCAGTGCTAGAGATAGACAGGGCTCAGCTCAGCCCCAGCGTTTT
CSARDRQGSAQPQRF
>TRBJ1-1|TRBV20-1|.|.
TGTAGTGCTAGAGTGAACACTGACGCTTTCTTT
CSARVNTDAFF
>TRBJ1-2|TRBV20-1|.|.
TGCAGTACTGTCCCAGTGACTACTGATGGCTACACCTTC
CSTVPVTTDGYTF
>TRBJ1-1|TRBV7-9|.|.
TGTGCCAGCAGCTTCCGGGAGCTTCGTAACACTGAAGCTTTCTTT
CASSFRELRNTEAFF
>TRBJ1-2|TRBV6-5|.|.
TGTGCCAGCAGTTCCGTCCCCTTACACGACTACACCTTC
CASSSVPLHDYTF
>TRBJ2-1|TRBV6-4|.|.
TGTGCCAGCAGTAAGCATGCGCCCCCGATTGGGAATGAGCAGTTCTTC
CASSKHAPPIGNEQFF
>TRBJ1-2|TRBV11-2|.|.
TGTGCCAGCAGCTCCTTACTAATGGGCGGCCACACCTTC
CASSSLLMGGHTF
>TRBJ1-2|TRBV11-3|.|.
TGTGCCAGCAGGACGGGTTGCTATGGCTACACCTTC
CASRTGCYGYTF
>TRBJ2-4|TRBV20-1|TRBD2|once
TGCAGTGCTGGTTTAGGACTAGCGAGACTATCGGACATTGAGTACTTC
CSAGLGLARLSDIEYF
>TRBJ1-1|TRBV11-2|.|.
TGTGCCAGCAGCTTAGAAACAAAGGAGGCGGCTATCTTT
CASSLETKEAAIF
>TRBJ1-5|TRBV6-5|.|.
TGTGCCAGCAGTTACAGTGGGCAGGGTAGTCAGCCCCAGGATTTC
CASSYSGQGSQPQDF
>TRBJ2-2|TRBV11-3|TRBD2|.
TGTGCCAGCAGCTCCCGGGAAGCGGGAGGATACAGGGCCGAGGAGCTGTTTTTT
CASSSREAGGYRAEELFF
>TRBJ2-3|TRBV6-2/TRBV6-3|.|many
TGTGCCAGCAGTTACTCGGACAGCACAGATACGCAGTATTTT
CASSYSDSTDTQYF